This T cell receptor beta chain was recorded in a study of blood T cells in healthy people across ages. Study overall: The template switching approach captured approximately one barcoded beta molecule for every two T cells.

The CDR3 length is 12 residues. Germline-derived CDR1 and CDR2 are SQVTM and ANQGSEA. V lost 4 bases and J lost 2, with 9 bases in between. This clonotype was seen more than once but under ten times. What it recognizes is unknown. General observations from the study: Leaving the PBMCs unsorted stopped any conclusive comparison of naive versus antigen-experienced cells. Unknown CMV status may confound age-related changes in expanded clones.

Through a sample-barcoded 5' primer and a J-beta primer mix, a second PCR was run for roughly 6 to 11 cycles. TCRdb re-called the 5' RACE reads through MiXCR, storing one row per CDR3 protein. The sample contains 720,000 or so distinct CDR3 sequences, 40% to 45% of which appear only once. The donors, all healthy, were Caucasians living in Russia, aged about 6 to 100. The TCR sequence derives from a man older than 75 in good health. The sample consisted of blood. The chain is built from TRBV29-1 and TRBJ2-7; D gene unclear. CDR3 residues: CSVGVGPYEQYF. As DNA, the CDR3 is TGCAGCGTTGGGGTAGGTCCCTACGAGCAGTACTTC.